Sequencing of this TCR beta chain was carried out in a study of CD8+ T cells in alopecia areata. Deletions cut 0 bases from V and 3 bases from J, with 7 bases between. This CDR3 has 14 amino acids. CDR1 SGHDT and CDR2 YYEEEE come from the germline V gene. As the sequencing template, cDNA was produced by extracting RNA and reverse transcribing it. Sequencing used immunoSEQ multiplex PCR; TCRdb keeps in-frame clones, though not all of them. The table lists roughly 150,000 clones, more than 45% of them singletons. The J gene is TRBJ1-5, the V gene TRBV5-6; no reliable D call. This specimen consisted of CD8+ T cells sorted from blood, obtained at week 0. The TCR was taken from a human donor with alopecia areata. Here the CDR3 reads CASSLGPNNQPQHF. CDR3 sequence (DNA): TGTGCCAGCAGCTTGGGCCCGAACAATCAGCCCCAGCATTTT.